In its sample, the clone carrying this T cell receptor beta chain was seen many times. The data originate from a study of T-cell memory formation after mild COVID-19. Each CDR3 protein is one row after TCRdb ran MiXCR on the 5' RACE reads. Among roughly 300,000 distinct CDR3 sequences, approximately 14% were seen once, and the ten largest hold 22%. CDR3 length: 13 residues. CDR1 is SQVTM, CDR2 ANQGSEA, per germline. V lost 6 bases and J lost 2, with 8 bases in between. Material: PBMCs or a T cell subset sorted from them (not recorded which). The receptor's source is a man aged 18 to 30 who had mild COVID-19 (a few samples of this study predate the infection). Cell type and time point are not known. The rearrangement uses TRBV29-1 and TRBJ2-6; TRBD1 or TRBD2 may be the D gene (5 bases each). As DNA, the CDR3 is TGCAGCGTAGGGACGACTGGGGCCAACGTCCTGACTTTC. Its protein is CSVGTTGANVLTF.